One sample yielded the 11 T cell receptor beta chains listed below, sequenced in a study of shared T cell receptors in the human thymus. Assay used: immunoSEQ multiplex PCR; TCRdb lists only in-frame clones, some missing. The sample has approximately 660,000 clones; 85% to 90% are singletons. This sample also appeared in a second study, on human thymus T cells.

Sequenced: thymocytes. The source of these receptors is a boy under three years old with a congenital heart defect.

The chain employs TRBV6-5 and TRBJ2-7; weak D call: TRBD1 (6 bases). Trimming removed 2 bases from V and 9 bases from J, with 14 bases in between. The germline V gene encodes CDR1 MNHEY and CDR2 SVGAGI. This CDR3 is built from 13 residues. CDR3 nucleotides: TGTGCCAGCAGTTACCCACAGGGAAATGTGCAGTACTTC. Translated: CASSYPQGNVQYF.

V usage is TRBV4-2 and J usage is TRBJ2-2, with 8 bases matching TRBD2. This CDR3 is built from 19 residues. Germline V gene lookup returns CDR1 LGHNA and CDR2 YNFKEQ. V gave up 2 bases and J gave up 8 bases; unmatched junction bases: 19. The CDR3 sequence is CASSQLKLAAREYYGELFF. DNA for the CDR3: TGTGCCAGCAGCCAATTGAAACTAGCGGCCAGGGAATACTATGGGGAGCTGTTTTTT.

V usage is TRBV12-5 and J usage is TRBJ2-7; 13 bases match TRBD2. Trimming cost V 3 bases and J 2 bases; bases outside gene matches: 10. The CDR3 contains 18 residues. Per germline, CDR1 LGHNT and CDR2 FRNRAP. This CDR3 reads CASGLGPGTSGATYEQYF. CDR3 bases: TGTGCTAGTGGTTTAGGGCCCGGGACTAGCGGGGCCACCTACGAGCAGTACTTC.

This sequence joins TRBV7-9 and TRBJ2-1, with D possibly being TRBD1 (6 bases). The CDR3 has 15 residues. Trimming pared 5 bases from V and 2 bases from J, leaving 13 bases between. Germline V gene sequence: CDR1 SEHNR, CDR2 FQNEAQ (reference sequence). The CDR3: CASSETGTPYNEQFF. CDR3 in DNA: TGTGCCAGCAGCGAAACCGGGACACCCTACAATGAGCAGTTCTTC.

This chain joins TRBV5-4 and TRBJ2-2, with D maybe TRBD2 (5 bases). The CDR3 consists of 18 residues. V lost 1 base to trimming and J lost 5 bases, with 21 bases between them. The V gene's germline CDR1 is SGHNT and CDR2 YYREEE (reference sequence). This CDR3 reads CASSLLGRGGRGTGELFF. CDR3 nucleotides: TGTGCCAGCAGCTTGTTGGGTCGAGGAGGTCGGGGAACCGGGGAGCTGTTTTTT.

The rearrangement links TRBV29-1 to TRBJ2-2; 10 bases line up with TRBD1. The CDR3 has 16 amino acids. J was trimmed by 4 bases and V by 0 bases; bases with no gene match: 5. Germline V gene data show CDR1 as SQVTM and CDR2 as ANQGSEA. The CDR3 DNA sequence: TGCAGCGTTGAAGAGGAGGGACAGGGGTTCACCGGGGAGCTGTTTTTT. Translating it yields CSVEEEGQGFTGELFF.

V gene TRBV27 combines with J gene TRBJ2-5; 10 bases fit TRBD1. The ends lost 8 bases at V and 5 bases at J; junction bases unmatched: 14. The CDR3 has 16 residues. Germline V gene lookup returns CDR1 MNHEY and CDR2 SMNVEV (reference sequence). The CDR3: CASSRQGATKGETQYF. Here the CDR3 DNA reads TGTGCCAGCTCCCGACAGGGGGCGACTAAGGGGGAGACCCAGTACTTC.

This chain joins TRBV6-6 and TRBJ2-7, with 10 bases lining up with TRBD1. Germline assignment: CDR1 MNHNY and CDR2 SVGAGI (reference sequence). The J segment lost 3 bases and the V segment lost 2 bases, leaving 4 bases of the junction unmatched. There are 15 residues in the CDR3. Here the CDR3 reads CASSYPGQGFYEQYF. The DNA of the CDR3 is TGTGCCAGCAGTTACCCGGGACAGGGGTTCTACGAGCAGTACTTC.

The chain couples TRBV7-9 to TRBJ2-5, with TRBD1 matching over 9 bases. Germline CDR1 SEHNR, CDR2 FQNEAQ (reference sequence). The CDR3 has 16 amino acids. Unmatched junction bases numbered 6, after V lost 3 bases and J lost 1 base. CDR3 residues: CASSLGPTGGQETQYF. The CDR3, as DNA: TGTGCCAGCAGCTTGGGGCCGACAGGGGGCCAAGAGACCCAGTACTTC.

The rearrangement links TRBV19 to TRBJ2-1; 7 positions agree with TRBD1. V trimming: 9 bases; J trimming: 9 bases; junction bases outside the gene matches: 26. Germline CDR1 is LNHDA and CDR2 is SQIVND (reference sequence). The CDR3 length is 18 residues. The CDR3 nucleotides read TGTGCCAGCCGGGGACAGATCGAAGGGACCCGCTCCTGTGGTGAGCAGTTCTTC. Its translation: CASRGQIEGTRSCGEQFF.

The chain couples TRBV27 to TRBJ2-5, with a tentative D call TRBD2 (5 bases). The CDR3 spans 13 residues. V lost 6 bases to trimming and J lost 5 bases, with 13 bases between them. From germline, CDR1 is MNHEY and CDR2 SMNVEV (reference sequence). The CDR3 spells CASSPGSGETQYF. The DNA of the CDR3 is TGTGCCAGCAGCCCAGGCTCGGGGGAGACCCAGTACTTC.